This paragraph reports one T cell receptor beta chain. The data originate from a study of chemoradiotherapy in HPV16-positive cancers. The protocol was immunoSEQ multiplex PCR, while the TCRdb copy is restricted to in-frame clones and leaves out a portion. The sample has roughly 23,000 clones; about nine tenths are singletons. Germline V lookup: CDR1 SGDLS, CDR2 YYNGEE. V lost 0 bases, J lost 6 bases, and 2 bases lay in between. CDR3 size: 11 residues. Specimen: blood, collected from a patient who underwent chemoradiotherapy. This clonotype was obtained from a human donor with HPV-associated anogenital cancer. This sequence joins TRBV9 and TRBJ2-3; D call uncertain. CDR3 sequence: CASSVGDTQYF. As DNA, the CDR3 is TGTGCCAGCAGCGTAGGGGATACGCAGTATTTT.